This T cell receptor (beta chain) was recovered during a study of T cell responses to AZD1222 COVID-19 vaccine. TCRdb keeps only in-frame clones here, not all; method: immunoSEQ multiplex PCR. The sample consists of 150,000 to 200,000 clones, approximately 92% of them appearing once. The CDR3 has 12 amino acids. The germline gives CDR1 SQVTM, CDR2 ANQGSEA. The V gene lost 6 bases and the J gene lost 5 bases, with 13 bases spanning the gap. The specimen was peripheral blood, collected on day 0 of AZD1222 vaccination. The rearrangement links TRBV29-1 to TRBJ1-1, with D possibly being TRBD1 (6 bases). This receptor was identified in an adult in good health. The CDR3 region has the DNA TGCAGCGTGCACAGGGAGGCGACTGAAGCTTTCTTT. Its protein is CSVHREATEAFF.